A single sample is the source of the 21 T cell receptor beta chains below, sequenced in a study of shared clonotypes between healthy human individuals. Naive CD8 isolation took CD45RO-negative cells positively selected for CCR7 and excluded terminally differentiated effector memory CD45RA+ cells. Only in-frame clones appear in the TCRdb table, and some are missing; sequencing was by immunoSEQ multiplex PCR. Among about 2.2 million clones, 90% to 95% were seen once, and the ten largest hold 1.5% to 2%. Specimen: naive CD8+ T cells from PBMCs. All receptors come from a man aged 18 to 29 in good health. Some clones in this sample may be carry-over from other donors' samples.

The V and J genes are TRBV27 and TRBJ2-7; possible D gene TRBD1, 6 bases. CDR1 is MNHEY and CDR2 is SMNVEV in the germline V gene (reference sequence). CDR3 length equals 12 residues. V lost 4 bases and J lost 6, with 10 bases in between. DNA of the CDR3: TGTGCCAGCAGTTCGGACAGCGCCGAGCAGTACTTC. Protein sequence: CASSSDSAEQYF.

This clone has just one count. The chain employs TRBV29-1 and TRBJ2-1; no reliable D call. Per germline, CDR1 SQVTM and CDR2 ANQGSEA. The CDR3 contains 13 residues. V was cut by 7 bases and J by 5 bases, with 15 bases left in between. The CDR3 region has the DNA TGCAGCGGGTTAGGGCTTTCTCACAATGAGCAGTTCTTC. It translates to CSGLGLSHNEQFF.

The V gene is TRBV5-1, the J gene TRBJ2-1; D remains ambiguous. This CDR3 contains 12 residues. Germline CDR1 and CDR2: SGHRS and YFSETQ. V was cut by 2 bases and J by 7 bases, with 7 bases left in between. Here the CDR3 reads CASSFDRNEQFF. The CDR3 DNA is TGCGCCAGCAGCTTCGACCGTAATGAGCAGTTCTTC.

In the case of this clone: Other nucleotide sequences in the sample specify the same CDR3. The DNA of the CDR3 is TGTGCCAGCAGTTTTGGGACAGGGGGCTCCTACGAGCAGTACTTC. Its protein product is CASSFGTGGSYEQYF. V usage is TRBV28 and J usage is TRBJ2-7; 11 bases fit TRBD1. V lost 3 bases, J lost 0 bases, and 1 base stayed unmatched. Germline loops: CDR1 MDHEN, CDR2 SYDVKM. This CDR3 has 15 amino acids. Looking up the rest from reference TRBV28 and TRBJ2-7 gives the full variable domain: DVKVTQSSRYLVKRTGEKVFLECVQDMDHENMFWYRQDPGLGLRLIYFSYDVKMKEKGDIPEGYSVSREKKERFSLILESASTNQTSMYLCASSFGTGGSYEQYFGPGTRLTVT.

V is TRBV9 and J is TRBJ1-1; 7 nucleotides align to TRBD1. The CDR3 is 15 residues long. Looked up from germline, CDR1 is SGDLS and CDR2 is YYNGEE. Unmatched junction bases numbered 6, after V lost 4 bases and J lost 0 bases. The CDR3 DNA follows: TGTGCCAGCAGCTCGACAGGGCTATTGAACACTGAAGCTTTCTTT. Translated, it gives CASSSTGLLNTEAFF.

The V call is TRBV28, the J call TRBJ2-1; 8 bases match TRBD2. J lost 1 base, V lost 10 bases, and 12 bases had no gene match. Germline lookup yields CDR1 MDHEN and CDR2 SYDVKM. CDR3 length equals 16 residues. The CDR3 DNA follows: TGTGCCATCATCCCCAGCGGGGGCCCTTCCTACAATGAGCAGTTCTTC. Translated: CAIIPSGGPSYNEQFF.

In this sample, this clone turned up once. The chain is built from TRBV27 and TRBJ2-7, with D unresolved. The CDR3 runs to 13 residues. Germline CDR1 and CDR2: MNHEY and SMNVEV (reference sequence). Trimming shortened V by 2 bases and J by 7 bases, and 12 bases separated the two germline ends. In DNA form, the CDR3 reads TGTGCCAGCAGTTTACAGAACCTTGGGGAGCAGTACTTC. Its protein is CASSLQNLGEQYF.

The V and J genes are TRBV27 and TRBJ2-7, with 10 bases that match TRBD2. Germline CDR1 reads MNHEY; CDR2 reads SMNVEV (reference sequence). Trimming cost V 5 bases and J 2 bases; bases outside gene matches: 12. CDR3 length: 17 residues. CDR3 nucleotide sequence: TGTGCCAGCAGTGCAATACCGGTAGCGGGAGGAACCTACGAGCAGTACTTC. It codes for CASSAIPVAGGTYEQYF.

This rearrangement joins TRBV7-6 to TRBJ1-1; D is perhaps TRBD1 (6 bases). V was shortened by 5 bases and J by 2 bases, with 12 bases between the two germline ends. This CDR3 has 14 amino acids. CDR1 SGHVS and CDR2 FNYEAQ come from the germline V gene. The CDR3 reads CASSPLRGNTEAFF. The CDR3 bases are TGTGCCAGCAGCCCACTCAGGGGCAACACTGAAGCTTTCTTT.

The chain uses TRBV19 and TRBJ1-3, with D unclear. The V end lost 10 bases, the J end lost 0 bases, and 7 bases lay between the germline ends. Per germline, CDR1 LNHDA and CDR2 SQIVND (reference sequence). This CDR3 comprises 12 residues. CDR3 residues: CATRTSGNTIYF. The CDR3 DNA sequence: TGTGCCACTCGGACCTCTGGAAACACCATATATTTT.

V gene TRBV29-1 combines with J gene TRBJ1-2; no reliable D call. CDR3 length: 13 residues. V was trimmed by 5 bases and J by 4 bases, leaving 14 bases between them. CDR1 and CDR2 from the germline V gene are SQVTM and ANQGSEA. This CDR3 is CSVPDRTAYGYTF. The DNA of the CDR3 is TGCAGCGTTCCCGACCGGACGGCCTATGGCTACACCTTC.

The CDR3 protein is CASSLPAKAINYGYTF. CDR3 nucleotide sequence: TGTGCCAGCAGCTTACCTGCTAAGGCTATAAACTATGGCTACACCTTC. The chain couples TRBV7-9 to TRBJ1-2; no clear D. The CDR3 has 16 amino acids. Trimming left V 2 bases short and J 2 bases short, with 15 bases between. In germline, CDR1 is SEHNR, CDR2 FQNEAQ (reference sequence).

This chain uses TRBV27 with TRBJ2-7; TRBD2 matches at 9 bases. This CDR3 has 10 residues. CDR1 and CDR2 (germline): MNHEY, SMNVEV (reference sequence). CDR3 amino acids: CASSFFGGRV. The CDR3, as DNA: TGTGCCAGCAGTTTTTTCGGCGGGAGGGTA.

This chain uses TRBV11-2 with TRBJ2-7; 7 bases match TRBD1. Losses at the gene ends were 5 bases for V and 5 bases for J; bases not matched to a gene: 9. The CDR3 consists of 14 residues. The germline V gene has CDR1 SGHAT and CDR2 FQNNGV. The CDR3 loop reads CASSRTGRTNEQYF. The CDR3 DNA reads TGTGCCAGCAGCCGGACAGGACGAACCAACGAGCAGTACTTC.

V is TRBV5-6 and J is TRBJ2-3, with D perhaps matching TRBD2 (5 bases). Germline V gene data show CDR1 as SGHDT and CDR2 as YYEEEE. Trimming took off 3 bases at V and 2 bases at J, with 13 bases between the two ends. The CDR3 is made up of 15 amino acids. The CDR3 DNA is TGTGCCAGCAGCTCGAATCAGCGGAACACAGATACGCAGTATTTT. Its translation is CASSSNQRNTDTQYF.

The chain joins TRBV10-2 to TRBJ2-1; 13 bases are a match to TRBD2. Trimming at V came to 10 bases and at J to 7 bases, leaving 10 bases not matched to a gene. Germline lookup yields CDR1 WSHSY and CDR2 SAAADI. The CDR3 consists of 15 residues. The chain's CDR3 is CAIEAGTSGINEQFF. CDR3 in DNA: TGCGCCATCGAAGCCGGGACTAGCGGGATAAATGAGCAGTTCTTC.

V gene TRBV19 combines with J gene TRBJ2-1, with TRBD2 matching 7 bases. Germline lookup yields CDR1 LNHDA and CDR2 SQIVND (reference sequence). The CDR3 covers 17 residues. V dropped 5 bases and J dropped 2; count of bases not matched to a gene: 12. The chain's CDR3 is CASSPLPPGLTYNEQFF. The CDR3 coding sequence is TGTGCCAGTAGTCCACTGCCTCCGGGACTAACCTACAATGAGCAGTTCTTC.

The V gene is TRBV10-3, the J gene TRBJ2-1; no clear D. V gave up 3 bases and J gave up 8 bases, with 17 bases separating them. Germline loops: CDR1 ENHRY, CDR2 SYGVKD. The CDR3 spans 15 residues. The CDR3 coding sequence is TGTGCCATCAGTGACGCCTTAATTGAGATCCATGAGCAGTTCTTC. Translating gives CAISDALIEIHEQFF.

This chain connects TRBV6-5 to TRBJ2-7; 8 bases map to TRBD1. The germline CDR1 and CDR2 sequences are MNHEY and SVGAGI. The CDR3 has 14 residues. V shed 6 bases, J shed 3 bases, and the junction held 7 bases outside the gene matches. The CDR3 DNA is TGTGCCAGCAGCCTGAGGACAGGGTTCTACGAGCAGTACTTC. It specifies CASSLRTGFYEQYF.

Concerning this clone: The sample carries other DNA sequences with the same CDR3. The V and J genes are TRBV9 and TRBJ2-1; 7 bases align to TRBD2. V shed 3 bases and J 1 base; nucleotides not matched to a gene: 4. Per the germline V gene, CDR1 is SGDLS and CDR2 is YYNGEE. This CDR3 is 15 amino acids long. CDR3 sequence reads: CASSASGGSYNEQFF. DNA of the CDR3: TGTGCCAGCAGCGCTAGCGGTGGATCCTACAATGAGCAGTTCTTC.

This chain connects TRBV9 to TRBJ1-1; TRBD1 is a possible D gene (5 bases). V lost 4 bases, J lost 6 bases, and 16 bases lay in between. CDR1 and CDR2 from the germline V gene are SGDLS and YYNGEE. This CDR3 contains 14 residues. CDR3 coding DNA: TGTGCCAGCAGCCCCACTGGGGCTAGTGCTGAAGCTTTCTTT. Encoded protein: CASSPTGASAEAFF.